Presented here are 8 T cell receptor beta chains from one specimen sequenced in a study of PD-1 blockade in classical Hodgkin lymphoma. Assay used: immunoSEQ multiplex PCR; TCRdb lists only in-frame clones, some missing. The sample has over 80,000 clones; roughly 92% are singletons. All the patients suffered relapse after autologous stem cell transplantation, and brentuximab vedotin exposure differed. Sequences were derived from peripheral blood mononuclear cells (PBMCs), sampled at baseline. These receptors all come from a human donor with classical Hodgkin lymphoma.

CDR3 bases: TGTGCCAGCTCACCAGAGGGACTTCTAGCCAAAAACATTCAGTACTTC. Its translation: CASSPEGLLAKNIQYF. This chain links TRBV18 with TRBJ2-4, with TRBD2 as a possible D gene (6 bases). The germline V gene has CDR1 KGHSH and CDR2 LQKENI. V lost 2 bases and J 0 bases, leaving 11 bases between the germline ends. The CDR3 covers 16 residues. Full variable domain (missing parts from reference TRBV18 and TRBJ2-4): NAGVMQNPRHLVRRRGQEARLRCSPMKGHSHVYWYRQLPEEGLKFMVYLQKENIIDESGMPKERFSAEFPKEGPSILRIQQVVRGDSAAYFCASSPEGLLAKNIQYFGAGTRLSVL.

The rearrangement joins TRBV9 to TRBJ2-7, with 9 bases lining up with TRBD2. CDR1 is SGDLS, CDR2 YYNGEE, per germline. The CDR3 is 17 residues long. The junction had 10 bases not matched to a gene; V was cut back by 0 bases and J by 3 bases. As DNA, the CDR3 is TGTGCCAGCAGCGTAGGTCGTGGTGAGACTAGCGGCTACGAGCAGTACTTC. It yields the protein CASSVGRGETSGYEQYF.

The V call is TRBV27, the J call TRBJ2-2; the match to TRBD1 covers 8 bases. The CDR3 extends over 16 amino acids. Per germline, CDR1 MNHEY and CDR2 SMNVEV (reference sequence). V trimming: 5 bases; J trimming: 2 bases; junction bases outside the gene matches: 7. The CDR3 region has the DNA TGTGCCAGCAGTACGGGGACAGGACTCAACACCGGGGAGCTGTTTTTT. Translating gives CASSTGTGLNTGELFF.

The rearrangement uses TRBV19 and TRBJ1-2; D gene ambiguous. The CDR3 is made up of 14 amino acids. Germline CDR1 is LNHDA and CDR2 is SQIVND (reference sequence). The V and J ends lost 10 bases and 1 base respectively, with 16 bases between them. This chain's CDR3 is CAKKEGTHNYGYTF. The CDR3 nucleotides are TGTGCCAAGAAAGAGGGAACCCATAACTATGGCTACACCTTC.

The chain is built from TRBV6-5 and TRBJ2-5; D possibly corresponds to TRBD1 (6 bases). Matching the DNA end better, TRBJ2-7 makes the J call doubtful. This CDR3 is built from 14 residues. Per the germline V gene, CDR1 is MNHEY and CDR2 is SVGAGI. CDR3 region: CASSYSTGTYEQYF. The CDR3, as DNA: TGTGCCAGCAGTTACTCGACAGGAACCTACGAGCAGTACTTC.

The chain has TRBV19 and TRBJ2-5; perhaps TRBD1 as D (6 bases). The CDR3 consists of 14 residues. The V end was cut by 7 bases, the J end by 3 bases, with 15 bases between. Per germline, CDR1 LNHDA and CDR2 SQIVND (reference sequence). Written as DNA, the CDR3 is TGTGCCAGTACCCCGGACAGAGCTAAAGAGACCCAGTACTTC. This translates into CASTPDRAKETQYF.

The V call is TRBV7-3, the J call TRBJ2-1; 8 bases are a match to TRBD1. The germline gives CDR1 SGHTA, CDR2 FQGTGA. The CDR3 is 17 residues long. The junction had 9 bases not matched to a gene; V was cut back by 5 bases and J by 0 bases. In DNA, the CDR3 is TGTGCCAGCAGCCCCCGGACAGGGTTTGGCTCCTACAATGAGCAGTTCTTC. This translates into CASSPRTGFGSYNEQFF.

The chain has TRBV28 and TRBJ1-5; unclear D gene. Trimming left V 2 bases short and J 8 bases short, with 13 bases between. The CDR3 has 14 residues. CDR1 MDHEN and CDR2 SYDVKM come from the germline V gene. CDR3 bases: TGTGCCAGCAGTTTAAATTTGGGCGGGGAGCCCCAGCATTTT. It codes for CASSLNLGGEPQHF.